This T cell receptor (beta chain) was observed in a study of cytomegalovirus exposure and HLA in healthy donors. Study findings and constraints: In vitro testing confirmed a few CMV-associated chains as specific for CMV antigens. The study found most TCR sequences rare, yet found some public TCRs in many donors. In an earlier analysis, most TCR beta V segments were productive about 87% or about 30% of the time.

With respect to this clone: The antigen is not known.

Vbeta (60) and Jbeta (13) primers were used in the PCR. Profiling relied on immunoSEQ multiplex PCR, and the TCRdb table lists in-frame clones only, not all of them. This sample has under 150,000 clones, with approximately 69% found just once. The sequencing input was PBMCs. This sequence was found in a woman in her forties in good health and CMV-seropositive.

The CDR3 region has the DNA TGCGCCAGCAGCTCGTCGGGAATTACCGGGGAGCTGTTTTTT. Encoded protein: CASSSSGITGELFF. This chain joins TRBV5-1 and TRBJ2-2; a possible D gene is TRBD2 (5 bases). Germline CDR1 reads SGHRS; CDR2 reads YFSETQ. The CDR3 covers 14 residues. Trimming removed 3 bases from V and 5 bases from J, with 11 bases in between.